The 28 T cell receptor beta chains listed next were all sequenced from one sample in a study of blood T cells in healthy people across ages. Next came a second PCR, run for about 6 to 11 cycles, which used a sample-barcoded 5' primer along with a J-beta primer mix. MiXCR was run by TCRdb on the 5' RACE reads, yielding one entry per CDR3 protein. The sample gives some 1 million distinct CDR3 sequences, under 45% of which show up once; 18% is in the top ten. The sequencing input was blood. These receptors originate from a woman aged 60-75 years in good health.

With regard to this clonotype: A much larger clonotype is one base distant, so this may be a read error. The chain employs TRBV7-6 and TRBJ2-7; 9 bases are shared with TRBD2. Germline loops: CDR1 SGHVS, CDR2 FNYEAQ. This CDR3 has 15 amino acids. V shed 4 bases, J shed 6 bases, and the junction held 10 bases outside the gene matches. The CDR3 loop reads CASSSASGDLGEQYF. CDR3 DNA: TGTGCCAGCAGCTCGGCTAGCGGGGATCTCGGCGAGCAGTACTTC.

The chain carries TRBV27 and TRBJ2-1; TRBD1 aligns across 9 bases. With V trimmed by 5 bases and J by 6 bases, 8 bases remained unmatched. The CDR3 has 15 residues. Per the germline V gene, CDR1 is MNHEY and CDR2 is SMNVEV (reference sequence). Here the CDR3 DNA reads TGTGCCAGCAGTCCGGGACAGGGACGGCCCAATGAGCAGTTCTTC. Protein product: CASSPGQGRPNEQFF.

V is TRBV5-1 and J is TRBJ2-1, with D possibly matching TRBD1 (6 bases). Germline V gene lookup returns CDR1 SGHRS and CDR2 YFSETQ. V shed 1 base and J shed 1 base, with 18 bases lying between them. CDR3 length: 18 residues. CDR3 in DNA: TGCGCCAGCAGCTTGAATCCCCAATGGGGGCGTTCCTACAATGAGCAGTTCTTC. Protein: CASSLNPQWGRSYNEQFF.

This clonotype was observed a handful of times. The rearrangement joins TRBV29-1 to TRBJ2-5, with 7 nucleotides matching TRBD2. V gave up 5 bases and J gave up 4 bases; unmatched junction bases: 10. Germline CDR1 and CDR2: SQVTM and ANQGSEA. The CDR3 is 14 residues long. The CDR3 protein is CSVFGLVLGETQYF. As DNA, the CDR3 is TGCAGCGTTTTTGGACTAGTTCTGGGAGAGACCCAGTACTTC.

The V gene is TRBV29-1, the J gene TRBJ2-1, with 10 bases fitting TRBD1. The end of the DNA aligns better with TRBJ2-7, so the J call may be wrong. The CDR3 extends over 14 amino acids. Germline V lookup: CDR1 SQVTM, CDR2 ANQGSEA. The CDR3 spells CSGATGGSYNEQYF. The DNA of the CDR3 is TGCAGCGGGGCGACAGGGGGCTCCTACAATGAGCAGTACTTC.

CDR3: CASSFAGKNIQYF. CDR3 in DNA: TGTGCCAGCAGTTTTGCGGGAAAAAACATTCAGTACTTC. The chain couples TRBV27 to TRBJ2-4; D perhaps matches TRBD2 (6 bases). V was shortened by 3 bases and J by 4 bases, with 7 bases between the two germline ends. From germline, CDR1 is MNHEY and CDR2 SMNVEV (reference sequence). The CDR3 loop spans 13 amino acids.

In this sample, this clonotype turned up a few times. This chain joins TRBV10-3 and TRBJ2-7; 7 bases agree with TRBD1. The V segment lost 8 bases and the J segment 3 bases; nucleotides outside the gene matches: 16. Germline V gene sequence: CDR1 ENHRY, CDR2 SYGVKD. The CDR3 is 16 residues long. This CDR3 is CAIDRERSGFGYEQYF. CDR3 DNA sequence: TGTGCCATCGACAGGGAGAGATCCGGTTTCGGCTACGAGCAGTACTTC.

The chain uses TRBV15 and TRBJ2-1; 9 bases fit TRBD2. From germline, CDR1 is LNHNV and CDR2 YYDKDF (reference sequence). The CDR3 is 14 amino acids. V lost 6 bases, J lost 5 bases, and 5 bases stayed unmatched. The CDR3 protein is CATSDGLANNEQFF. The CDR3 nucleotides are TGTGCCACCAGTGATGGACTAGCGAACAATGAGCAGTTCTTC.

Regarding this clonotype: One end of the junction fails to match germline, which may point to a read error. V usage is TRBV6-5 and J usage is TRBJ2-5, with D possibly matching TRBD2 (7 bases). This CDR3 region has 16 residues. Germline V lookup: CDR1 MNHEY, CDR2 SVGAGI. CDR3 DNA: TGTGCCAGCAAACACCGGGCGGGGGCCCGAGGAGAGACCCGGTACTTC. It yields the protein CASKHRAGARGETRYF.

V gene TRBV9 combines with J gene TRBJ2-1, with 14 bases that match TRBD2. The end of the DNA fits TRBJ2-7 better, so the J call may be wrong. Germline V gene data show CDR1 as SGDLS and CDR2 as YYNGEE. The CDR3 covers 16 residues. CDR3: CASSVGLAGGDNEQYF. The DNA of the CDR3 is TGTGCCAGCAGCGTAGGACTAGCGGGAGGGGACAATGAGCAGTACTTC.

This rearrangement joins TRBV3-1 to TRBJ2-7; D gene unclear. Per the germline V gene, CDR1 is LGHDT and CDR2 is YNNKEL (reference sequence). This CDR3 is 13 amino acids long. The V gene lost 1 base and the J gene lost 2 bases, with 6 bases spanning the gap. The CDR3 sequence: CASSQVTAYEQYF. The CDR3 nucleotides are TGTGCCAGCAGCCAAGTGACCGCCTACGAGCAGTACTTC.

The chain uses TRBV5-1 and TRBJ1-2; the D gene is possibly TRBD1 (6 bases). Between the trimmed V and J ends, which lost 1 base and 6 bases, there was a span of 13 bases. The CDR3 runs 14 residues. Germline-derived CDR1 and CDR2 are SGHRS and YFSETQ. The CDR3 coding sequence is TGCGCCAGCAGCTTGAAGGGGGGGCAGAATGGCTACACCTTC. Its translation: CASSLKGGQNGYTF.

The chain recombines TRBV7-9 with TRBJ2-7; 7 bases line up with TRBD2. Unmatched junction bases numbered 10, after V lost 7 bases and J lost 7 bases. The CDR3 sequence is 13 residues long. Germline loops: CDR1 SEHNR, CDR2 FQNEAQ (reference sequence). CDR3 sequence reads: CASIAGPAGEQYF. CDR3 DNA sequence: TGTGCCAGCATCGCGGGACCAGCGGGGGAGCAGTACTTC.

This clonotype has only a few counts. V and J are TRBV7-6 and TRBJ2-1; 7 bases line up with TRBD2. Germline-derived CDR1 and CDR2 are SGHVS and FNYEAQ. CDR3 size: 15 residues. Trimming cost V 1 base and J 8 bases; bases outside gene matches: 8. CDR3 loop: CASSLGWREFDEQFF. CDR3 sequence (DNA): TGTGCCAGCAGCTTAGGTTGGCGGGAGTTCGATGAGCAGTTCTTC.

CDR3 bases: TGCAGTGCTAGAGGGCAGGGCAAAAATCAGCCCCAGCATTTT. Protein: CSARGQGKNQPQHF. The chain joins TRBV20-1 to TRBJ1-5; a weak D match, TRBD1 (5 bases). This CDR3 region has 14 residues. Germline CDR1 is DFQATT and CDR2 is SNEGSKA (reference sequence). Trimming removed 1 base from V and 4 bases from J, with 11 bases in between.

V usage is TRBV30 and J usage is TRBJ2-7; 7 bases map to TRBD1. Germline CDR1 and CDR2: GTSNPN and SVGIG (reference sequence). This CDR3 comprises 13 residues. V shed 0 bases, J shed 3 bases, and the junction held 2 bases outside the gene matches. Here the CDR3 DNA reads TGTGCCTGGAGTGTACAGGGGATCTACGAGCAGTACTTC. It specifies CAWSVQGIYEQYF.

This clonotype appeared a few times. CDR3 amino acids: CAIGNSGIQSEQYF. The CDR3 nucleotides read TGTGCCATCGGGAACAGCGGGATCCAAAGCGAGCAGTACTTC. The rearrangement links TRBV10-3 to TRBJ2-7; TRBD2 matches at 7 bases. The germline gives CDR1 ENHRY, CDR2 SYGVKD. The CDR3 is 14 amino acids. J gave up 6 bases and V 8 bases, and 13 bases lay outside the gene matches.

The J gene is TRBJ2-5, the V gene TRBV4-1; 8 bases are a match to TRBD1. The CDR3 consists of 17 residues. Looked up from germline, CDR1 is MGHRA and CDR2 is YSYEKL. V shed 1 base, J shed 1 base, and the junction held 8 bases outside the gene matches. CDR3 sequence: CASSQVLQGVPQETQYF. The CDR3 DNA is TGCGCCAGCAGCCAAGTTTTACAGGGGGTACCCCAAGAGACCCAGTACTTC.

At least ten counts were recorded for this clonotype. The DNA for the CDR3 is TGCAGCGTCGTTGGACAGAAAAACATTCAGTACTTC. This encodes CSVVGQKNIQYF. The rearrangement joins TRBV29-1 to TRBJ2-4; D perhaps matches TRBD1 (6 bases). Germline V gives CDR1 SQVTM, CDR2 ANQGSEA. The CDR3 has 12 residues. The V end was cut by 6 bases, the J end by 4 bases, with 10 bases between. The full variable domain, completed using reference TRBV29-1 and TRBJ2-4, is SAVISQKPSRDICQRGTSLTIQCQVDSQVTMMFWYRQQPGQSLTLIATANQGSEATYESGFVIDKFPISRPNLTFSTLTVSNMSPEDSSIYLCSVVGQKNIQYFGAGTRLSVL.

The rearrangement links TRBV6-1 to TRBJ2-5; no reliable D call. V was shortened by 6 bases and J by 1 base, with 9 bases between the two germline ends. The CDR3 is 13 residues long. Germline CDR1 reads MNHNS; CDR2 reads SASEGT. The CDR3 bases are TGTGCCAGCAGGTACAGCCTCCAAGAGACCCAGTACTTC. Residues: CASRYSLQETQYF.

This chain joins TRBV27 and TRBJ2-3; D gene unclear. This CDR3 region has 17 residues. CDR1 is MNHEY and CDR2 is SMNVEV in the germline V gene (reference sequence). The V end lost 1 base, the J end lost 0 bases, and 14 bases lay between the germline ends. As DNA, the CDR3 is TGTGCCAGCAGTTTATTCGCCACAAGGGTTAGCACAGATACGCAGTATTTT. This gives the protein CASSLFATRVSTDTQYF.

The chain employs TRBV5-6 and TRBJ1-4, with D unclear. The germline V gene has CDR1 SGHDT and CDR2 YYEEEE. Trimming removed 3 bases at V and 7 bases at J, with 7 bases between. The CDR3 extends over 12 amino acids. CDR3 amino acids: CASSSLREKLFF. The CDR3 DNA follows: TGTGCCAGCAGCTCCTTGCGTGAAAAACTGTTTTTT.

V gene TRBV27 combines with J gene TRBJ2-7; 9 bases align to TRBD1. CDR3 length: 14 amino acids. In germline, CDR1 is MNHEY, CDR2 SMNVEV (reference sequence). J gave up 7 bases and V 5 bases, and 9 bases lay outside the gene matches. The chain's CDR3 is CASSQRDRDNEQYF. CDR3 sequence (DNA): TGTGCCAGCAGTCAAAGGGACAGGGACAATGAGCAGTACTTC.

The rearrangement joins TRBV27 to TRBJ2-5; TRBD1 matches at 9 bases. Trimming removed 2 bases from V and 11 bases from J; junction bases left unmatched: 15. The V gene's germline CDR1 is MNHEY and CDR2 SMNVEV (reference sequence). CDR3 length: 16 residues. The chain's CDR3 is CASSLRPGTGITEQYF. DNA for the CDR3: TGTGCCAGCAGTTTACGCCCCGGGACAGGGATTACTGAGCAGTACTTC.

In its sample, this clonotype was seen a few times. The rearrangement links TRBV7-9 to TRBJ2-1; 7 nucleotides line up with TRBD1. CDR3 length: 14 amino acids. V trimming: 5 bases; J trimming: 9 bases; junction bases outside the gene matches: 10. Germline assignment: CDR1 SEHNR and CDR2 FQNEAQ (reference sequence). This chain's CDR3 is CASSPGTDPSEQFF. For the CDR3, the DNA is TGTGCCAGCAGCCCCGGGACAGACCCGAGTGAGCAGTTCTTC.

The chain joins TRBV20-1 to TRBJ1-6; no clear D gene. Germline V gene sequence: CDR1 DFQATT, CDR2 SNEGSKA (reference sequence). This CDR3 contains 12 residues. V was pared by 1 base and J by 8 bases, with 6 bases between. Here the CDR3 reads CSARGSDSPLHF. The CDR3, as DNA: TGCAGTGCTAGAGGTAGCGATTCACCCCTCCACTTT.

CDR3 residues: CSAIATGLNEKLFF. CDR3 DNA: TGCAGTGCTATAGCGACAGGGCTAAATGAAAAACTGTTTTTT. V gene TRBV20-1 combines with J gene TRBJ1-4; 7 bases are shared with TRBD1. The CDR3 sequence is 14 residues long. Germline CDR1 and CDR2: DFQATT and SNEGSKA (reference sequence). After removal of 4 bases from V and 5 bases from J, the junction contained 7 bases not matched to a gene.

This clonotype was observed a handful of times. V gene TRBV4-2 combines with J gene TRBJ2-3; D call uncertain. The ends were cut back, 0 bases at V and 0 bases at J, with 4 bases in the middle. CDR1 is LGHNA and CDR2 is YNFKEQ in the germline V gene. The CDR3 consists of 14 residues. CDR3 DNA: TGTGCCAGCAGCCAAGAGACTAGCACAGATACGCAGTATTTT. Translated: CASSQETSTDTQYF.